The 28 T cell receptor beta chains below come from one sample, sequenced in a study of shared clonotypes between healthy human individuals. CD8 cells classed as naive were CD45RO-negative and positively selected for CCR7, excluding terminally differentiated effector memory CD45RA+ cells. Generated by immunoSEQ multiplex PCR, the TCRdb table keeps only in-frame clones and is missing some. The data show millions of clones, about 95% seen once. Sequencing was performed on naive CD8+ T cells sorted from blood. Receptor source: a man aged 18 to 30 in good health.

J is TRBJ2-7 and V is TRBV6-5; D gene uncertain. CDR3 size: 14 residues. V dropped 8 bases and J dropped 6 bases, with 20 bases sitting between them. Germline V gene sequence: CDR1 MNHEY, CDR2 SVGAGI. CDR3 region: CASGYSPTQLEQYF. In DNA, the CDR3 is TGTGCCAGCGGATATAGCCCCACCCAGCTCGAGCAGTACTTC.

The V gene is TRBV25-1, the J gene TRBJ1-1; D ambiguous. The germline gives CDR1 MGHDK, CDR2 SYGVNS. The CDR3 runs 13 residues. Trimming shortened V by 11 bases and J by 0 bases, and 13 bases separated the two germline ends. DNA of the CDR3: TGTGCCCCCCCCTCGGGGATGAACACTGAAGCTTTCTTT. Its protein is CAPPSGMNTEAFF.

J is TRBJ2-7 and V is TRBV28; 9 bases map to TRBD1. The trim removed 6 bases at V and 7 bases at J, leaving 13 bases unmatched. This CDR3 spans 15 amino acids. In germline, CDR1 is MDHEN, CDR2 SYDVKM. The CDR3 coding sequence is TGTGCCAGCAGATCCCCCCCGGGACAGGGTCTGGAGCAGTACTTC. It specifies CASRSPPGQGLEQYF.

The chain recombines TRBV5-6 with TRBJ1-4, with TRBD1 identical over 9 bases. The CDR3 runs 15 residues. Germline-derived CDR1 and CDR2 are SGHDT and YYEEEE. J was trimmed by 6 bases and V by 3 bases; bases with no gene match: 6. CDR3 sequence (DNA): TGTGCCAGCAGCTCTCCTAGGACAGGGGATGAAAAACTGTTTTTT. This codes for CASSSPRTGDEKLFF.

This clone was counted a single time. The chain is built from TRBV9 and TRBJ2-7; 7 bases line up with TRBD2. This CDR3 is 16 amino acids long. Unmatched junction bases numbered 10, after V lost 4 bases and J lost 0 bases. Germline loops: CDR1 SGDLS, CDR2 YYNGEE. The CDR3 region is CASSSPRGSPSYEQYF. Here the CDR3 DNA reads TGTGCCAGCAGCTCCCCACGCGGGAGTCCCTCCTACGAGCAGTACTTC.

The chain carries TRBV7-9 and TRBJ2-1; D gene ambiguous. V was shortened by 4 bases and J by 8 bases, with 9 bases between the two germline ends. Germline CDR1 reads SEHNR; CDR2 reads FQNEAQ (reference sequence). CDR3 length equals 12 residues. CDR3 region: CASSSLEHEQFF. For the CDR3, the DNA is TGTGCCAGCAGCTCGCTAGAGCATGAGCAGTTCTTC.

This CDR3 reads CASSIVGSMNTEAFF. CDR3 sequence (DNA): TGTGCCAGTAGTATAGTCGGCAGTATGAACACTGAAGCTTTCTTT. The chain couples TRBV19 to TRBJ1-1; D is ambiguous. Germline V gene data show CDR1 as LNHDA and CDR2 as SQIVND (reference sequence). The CDR3 contains 15 residues. Trimming cost V 1 base and J 0 bases, with 9 bases left between them.

The V gene is TRBV6-5, the J gene TRBJ2-2; possibly TRBD1 or TRBD2 for D (5 bases each). Germline loops: CDR1 MNHEY, CDR2 SVGAGI. The V gene lost 0 bases and the J gene lost 0 bases, with 8 bases spanning the gap. The CDR3 spans 16 residues. DNA of the CDR3: TGTGCCAGCAGTTACTCGTGGGGGTCGAACACCGGGGAGCTGTTTTTT. It is translated as CASSYSWGSNTGELFF.

The rearrangement joins TRBV5-1 to TRBJ2-3; 10 nucleotides line up with TRBD2. The J segment lost 6 bases and the V segment lost 4 bases, leaving 5 bases of the junction unmatched. In germline, CDR1 is SGHRS, CDR2 YFSETQ. The CDR3 has 14 residues. CDR3 nucleotide sequence: TGCGCCAGCAGCGCCAGCGGGGGGGTCGATACGCAGTATTTT. It translates to CASSASGGVDTQYF.

The chain couples TRBV2 to TRBJ1-4, with D possibly being TRBD1 (5 bases). V lost 3 bases to trimming and J lost 1 base, with 12 bases between them. Germline V gives CDR1 SNHLY, CDR2 FYNNEI. CDR3 length: 16 residues. CDR3 nucleotides: TGTGCCAGCAGTGATGGGCAGGGTGTAACTAATGAAAAACTGTTTTTT. It encodes CASSDGQGVTNEKLFF.

With regard to this clone: The same CDR3 arises from other DNA sequences in this sample as well. This sequence joins TRBV5-6 and TRBJ2-7; D possibly corresponds to TRBD1 (5 bases). The V end lost 5 bases, the J end lost 4 bases, and 10 bases lay between the germline ends. The CDR3 spans 12 residues. Germline V gene data show CDR1 as SGHDT and CDR2 as YYEEEE. In DNA form, the CDR3 reads TGTGCCAGCAGTTTGCAGGGTTACGAGCAGTACTTC. It codes for CASSLQGYEQYF.

The CDR3 is CASRTTGEPYEQYF. CDR3 bases: TGTGCCAGCAGAACGACAGGGGAGCCCTACGAGCAGTACTTC. V is TRBV5-6 and J is TRBJ2-7; 8 bases map to TRBD1. Losses at the gene ends were 5 bases for V and 2 bases for J; bases not matched to a gene: 6. Germline values: CDR1 SGHDT, CDR2 YYEEEE. The CDR3 loop spans 14 amino acids.

This chain uses TRBV5-8 with TRBJ2-7, with TRBD2 identical over 7 bases. The CDR3 runs 16 residues. V trimming: 2 bases; J trimming: 4 bases; junction bases outside the gene matches: 12. Germline V gives CDR1 SGHTS, CDR2 YDEGEE. The CDR3 is CASSFPLEAGYYEQYF. CDR3 nucleotide sequence: TGTGCCAGCAGCTTTCCCTTGGAAGCGGGATATTACGAGCAGTACTTC.

Worth noting for this clone: Within the sample, other DNA sequences also encode this same CDR3. V and J are TRBV28 and TRBJ2-7; tentative D call: TRBD2 (5 bases). Germline values: CDR1 MDHEN, CDR2 SYDVKM. The CDR3 is 12 amino acids. V lost 3 bases and J lost 4, with 7 bases in between. The CDR3 protein is CASSFPGYEQYF. The CDR3 DNA is TGTGCCAGCAGTTTCCCGGGGTACGAGCAGTACTTC.

The gene calls are TRBV4-3 and TRBJ2-5; TRBD2 aligns across 14 bases. V dropped 4 bases and J dropped 3; count of bases not matched to a gene: 4. This CDR3 contains 16 residues. CDR1 is LGHNA, CDR2 YSLEER, per germline. CDR3 loop: CASSRRLAGGEETQYF. CDR3 nucleotide sequence: TGCGCCAGCAGCCGACGACTAGCGGGAGGGGAAGAGACCCAGTACTTC.

V and J are TRBV7-2 and TRBJ2-7; D gene uncertain. CDR1 SGHTA and CDR2 FQGNSA come from the germline V gene. The V end lost 1 base, the J end lost 5 bases, and 12 bases lay between the germline ends. The CDR3 spans 14 residues. CDR3 protein: CASSLGLSGHEQYF. The CDR3 coding sequence is TGTGCCAGCAGCTTAGGTCTATCCGGGCACGAGCAGTACTTC. The full variable domain, completed using reference TRBV7-2 and TRBJ2-7, is GAGVSQSPSNKVTEKGKDVELRCDPISGHTALYWYRQSLGQGLEFLIYFQGNSAPDKSGLPSDRFSAERTGGSVSTLTIQRTQQEDSAVYLCASSLGLSGHEQYFGPGTRLTVT.

The chain joins TRBV7-9 to TRBJ1-3; no reliable D call. Germline lookup yields CDR1 SEHNR and CDR2 FQNEAQ (reference sequence). V was clipped by 5 bases and J by 0 bases, with 23 bases between them. This CDR3 spans 19 amino acids. The CDR3 nucleotides are TGTGCCAGCAGCCCGGCCCTACAAAGTATTAGTTCCTCTGGAAACACCATATATTTT. Its protein is CASSPALQSISSSGNTIYF.

The chain links TRBV29-1 to TRBJ1-2; 8 bases are a match to TRBD1. The J segment lost 7 bases and the V segment lost 0 bases, leaving 7 bases of the junction unmatched. Germline lookup yields CDR1 SQVTM and CDR2 ANQGSEA. This CDR3 region has 14 residues. The CDR3 spells CSVEDSLDRGGYTF. In DNA, the CDR3 is TGCAGCGTTGAAGATTCATTAGACAGGGGTGGCTACACCTTC.

The genes are TRBV12-5 and TRBJ2-7; D perhaps matches TRBD2 (5 bases). Germline assignment: CDR1 LGHNT and CDR2 FRNRAP. The length of the CDR3 is 13 residues. Trimming pared 6 bases from V and 2 bases from J, leaving 11 bases between. CDR3 residues: CASGLDYAYEQYF. Written as DNA, the CDR3 is TGTGCTAGTGGACTCGACTACGCCTACGAGCAGTACTTC.

The sample holds a few counts of this clone. The rearrangement joins TRBV5-5 to TRBJ1-2, with D tentatively TRBD1 (5 bases). V gave up 8 bases and J gave up 5 bases, with 16 bases separating them. The CDR3 extends over 13 amino acids. Germline CDR1 and CDR2: SGHKS and YYEKEE (reference sequence). The CDR3 sequence: CASRTGGAYGYTF. The CDR3 nucleotides are TGTGCCAGTAGAACAGGCGGCGCGTATGGCTACACCTTC. The full variable domain, completed using reference TRBV5-5 and TRBJ1-2, is DAGVTQSPTHLIKTRGQQVTLRCSPISGHKSVSWYQQVLGQGPQFIFQYYEKEERGRGNFPDRFSARQFPNYSSELNVNALLLGDSALYLCASRTGGAYGYTFGSGTRLTVV.

DNA of the CDR3: TGTGCCAGCAGCTTAGCGGGTAGGAAGCATGGCACTGAAGCTTTCTTT. Encoded protein: CASSLAGRKHGTEAFF. V usage is TRBV7-8 and J usage is TRBJ1-1; no clear D gene. Germline loops: CDR1 SGHVS, CDR2 FQNEAQ. Trimming removed 0 bases at V and 4 bases at J, with 15 bases between. The CDR3 has 16 amino acids.

The J gene is TRBJ2-4, the V gene TRBV5-4; no reliable D call. This CDR3 has 13 residues. Germline CDR1 and CDR2: SGHNT and YYREEE (reference sequence). V was pared by 5 bases and J by 8 bases, with 14 bases between. CDR3 DNA: TGTGCCAGCAGTACGGAGTCGCAATACATTCAGTACTTC. Translating gives CASSTESQYIQYF.

The chain joins TRBV5-6 to TRBJ2-5; TRBD1 matches 7 bases. The V and J ends lost 4 bases and 4 bases, in that order; junction bases with no gene match: 10. The CDR3 is 15 amino acids. The germline CDR1 and CDR2 sequences are SGHDT and YYEEEE. The CDR3 is CASSPGQQFRETQYF. CDR3 in DNA: TGTGCCAGCAGCCCGGGACAGCAATTCCGAGAGACCCAGTACTTC.

The chain employs TRBV10-3 and TRBJ1-2; D remains ambiguous. This CDR3 has 14 residues. The V gene lost 2 bases and the J gene lost 3 bases, with 10 bases spanning the gap. Germline CDR1 reads ENHRY; CDR2 reads SYGVKD. The DNA for the CDR3 is TGTGCCATCAGTGAGGGCAGCAGGCACTATGGCTACACCTTC. Its protein is CAISEGSRHYGYTF.

The chain joins TRBV30 to TRBJ2-5; D unresolved. The CDR3 is 13 amino acids. Trimming cost V 0 bases and J 2 bases, with 7 bases left between them. The germline V gene encodes CDR1 GTSNPN and CDR2 SVGIG (reference sequence). The DNA for the CDR3 is TGTGCCTGGAGTGTAGACCGACAAGAGACCCAGTACTTC. Residues: CAWSVDRQETQYF.

The gene calls are TRBV27 and TRBJ1-1; tentatively, D is TRBD1 (6 bases). The V end lost 3 bases, the J end lost 5 bases, and 10 bases lay between the germline ends. The CDR3 covers 13 residues. Looked up from germline, CDR1 is MNHEY and CDR2 is SMNVEV (reference sequence). The CDR3 nucleotides read TGTGCCAGCAGTTTTGGGGGGCTTACTGAAGCTTTCTTT. It codes for CASSFGGLTEAFF.

This chain connects TRBV11-2 to TRBJ2-3, with D possibly matching TRBD2 (5 bases). The CDR3 contains 14 residues. The V end was cut by 1 base, the J end by 5 bases, with 10 bases between. The V gene's germline CDR1 is SGHAT and CDR2 FQNNGV. CDR3 sequence reads: CASSLGAGEDTQYF. The CDR3 DNA is TGTGCCAGCAGCTTAGGTGCCGGGGAAGATACGCAGTATTTT. Variable domain in full (rest from reference TRBV11-2 and TRBJ2-3): EAGVAQSPRYKIIEKRQSVAFWCNPISGHATLYWYQQILGQGPKLLIQFQNNGVVDDSQLPKDRFSAERLKGVDSTLKIQPAKLEDSAVYLCASSLGAGEDTQYFGPGTRLTVL.

The chain has TRBV27 and TRBJ1-3; D is perhaps TRBD1 (5 bases). Germline V gives CDR1 MNHEY, CDR2 SMNVEV (reference sequence). V lost 4 bases, J lost 0 bases, and 10 bases lay in between. The CDR3 loop spans 15 amino acids. The CDR3 DNA sequence: TGTGCCAGCAGTTCGGACATTATCTCTGGAAACACCATATATTTT. This gives the protein CASSSDIISGNTIYF.